This record covers a single T cell receptor (beta chain). Its antigen is undetermined. This specimen belongs to a study of beta chain features in type 1 diabetes. Whole-study context: Sorted cells from all samples, numbering about 98 million, were examined. Findings and caveats of the study: In every one of the four CD4+ subsets, TCRB CDR3s were moderately but significantly shorter in Type 1 diabetes patients.

Germline V CDR1 and CDR2: MDHEN, SYDVKM. The V end was cut by 7 bases, the J end by 2 bases, with 15 bases between. CDR3 length: 15 residues. What was sequenced were expressed TCRB transcripts, since all of the isolated RNA had been reverse transcribed. TCRdb keeps only in-frame clones here, not all; method: immunoSEQ multiplex PCR. The sample lists hundreds of thousands of clones, around 15% occurring once. The chain carries TRBV28 and TRBJ1-5, with D maybe TRBD1 (6 bases). Input material: naive CD4+ T cells from blood. This sequence was found in a man younger than 30 with type 1 diabetes. The CDR3 reads CASISSGAGNQPQHF. For the CDR3, the DNA is TGTGCCAGCATCTCATCGGGGGCTGGCAATCAGCCCCAGCATTTT.